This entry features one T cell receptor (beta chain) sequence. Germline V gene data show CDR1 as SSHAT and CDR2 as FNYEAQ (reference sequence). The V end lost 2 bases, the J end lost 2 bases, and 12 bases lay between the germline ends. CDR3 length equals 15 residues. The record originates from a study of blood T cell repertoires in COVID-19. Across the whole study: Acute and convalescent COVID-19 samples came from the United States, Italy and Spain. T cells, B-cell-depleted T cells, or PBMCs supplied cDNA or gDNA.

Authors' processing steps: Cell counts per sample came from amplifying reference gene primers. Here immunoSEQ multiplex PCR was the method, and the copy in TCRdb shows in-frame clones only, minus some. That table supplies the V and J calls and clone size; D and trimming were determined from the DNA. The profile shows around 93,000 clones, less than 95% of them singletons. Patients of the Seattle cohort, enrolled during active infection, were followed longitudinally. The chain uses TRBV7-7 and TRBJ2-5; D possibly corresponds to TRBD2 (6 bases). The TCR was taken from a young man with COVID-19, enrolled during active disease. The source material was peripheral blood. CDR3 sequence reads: CASSLSIAAQETQYF. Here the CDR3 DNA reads TGTGCCAGCAGCTTAAGTATAGCGGCACAAGAGACCCAGTACTTC.